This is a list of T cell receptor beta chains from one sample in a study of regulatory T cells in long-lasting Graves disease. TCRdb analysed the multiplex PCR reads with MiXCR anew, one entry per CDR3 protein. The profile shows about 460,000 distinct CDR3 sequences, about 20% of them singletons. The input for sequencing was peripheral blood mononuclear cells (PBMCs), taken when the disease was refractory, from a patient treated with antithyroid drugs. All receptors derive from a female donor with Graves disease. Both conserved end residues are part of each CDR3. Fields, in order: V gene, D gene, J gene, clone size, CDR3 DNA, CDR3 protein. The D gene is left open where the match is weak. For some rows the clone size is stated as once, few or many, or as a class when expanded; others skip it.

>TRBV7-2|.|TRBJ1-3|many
TGTGCCAGCAGCTCAGAAGGAAGCTCTGGAAACACCATATATTTT
CASSSEGSSGNTIYF
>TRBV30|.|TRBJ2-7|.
TGTGCCTGGAGGAAAGGAGGCGCCCGAGGATCCTACGAGCAGTACTTC
CAWRKGGARGSYEQYF
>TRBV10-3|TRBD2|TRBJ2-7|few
TGTGCCATCAGTGCTGTAACTAGCGGGGCCTACGAGCAGTACTTC
CAISAVTSGAYEQYF
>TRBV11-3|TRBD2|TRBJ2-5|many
TGTGCCAGCAGTATCGGATTAGCGGGACTCCAAGAGACCCAGTACTTC
CASSIGLAGLQETQYF
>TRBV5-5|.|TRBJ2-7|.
TGTGCCAGCAGCTTGGAGGCAGGGACCGCGTACGAGCAGTACTTC
CASSLEAGTAYEQYF
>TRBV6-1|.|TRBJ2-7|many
TGTGCCAGCAGTGAAGAGGAACTACCGACCTACGAGCAGTACTTC
CASSEEELPTYEQYF
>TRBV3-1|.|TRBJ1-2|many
TGTGCCAGCAGCCAAGATTGGGGGGGAAGGAACGGCTACACCTTC
CASSQDWGGRNGYTF
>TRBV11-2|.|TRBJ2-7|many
TGTGCCAGCACCATCAGGGACTCCTCCCCCTCCGAGCAGTACTTC
CASTIRDSSPSEQYF
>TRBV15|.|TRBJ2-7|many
TGTGCCACCAGCCCGGGGGGCAACTCCTACGAGCAGTACTTC
CATSPGGNSYEQYF
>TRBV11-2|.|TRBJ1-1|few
TGTGCCAGCAGCTTATGGACTGGGCAGGGAGGGACTGAAGCTTTCTTT
CASSLWTGQGGTEAFF
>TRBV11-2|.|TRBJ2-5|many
TGTGCCAGCAGCTTCGGGGAATCAGAGACCCAGTACTTC
CASSFGESETQYF
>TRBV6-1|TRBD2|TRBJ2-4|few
TGTGCCAGCAGAGGACTAGCGGCCCTTCAAAGGGACAAAAACATTCAGTACTTC
CASRGLAALQRDKNIQYF
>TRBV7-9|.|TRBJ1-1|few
TGTGCCAGCAGCTTAGTTAAGGGAGGGAACACTGAAGCTTTCTTT
CASSLVKGGNTEAFF
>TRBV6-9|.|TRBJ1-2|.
TGTGCCAGCAGTTACGAGGGGTTGTATGGCTACACCTTC
CASSYEGLYGYTF
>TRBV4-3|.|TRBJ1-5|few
TGCGCCAGCAGCCCCGATCGAGGGCTTAATCAGCCCCAGCATTTT
CASSPDRGLNQPQHF
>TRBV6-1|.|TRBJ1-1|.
TGTGCCAGCAGCGACGGTCCGAACACTGAAGCTTTCTTT
CASSDGPNTEAFF
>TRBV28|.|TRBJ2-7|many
TGTGCCAGCAGTCTTCCCGGACACTTAGACGAGCAGTACTTC
CASSLPGHLDEQYF
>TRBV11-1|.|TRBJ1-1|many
TGTGCCAGCAGCCCTCCTCCTGAAGCTTTCTTT
CASSPPPEAFF
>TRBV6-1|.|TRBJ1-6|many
TGTGCCAGCAGGGATGGAGGGGAGAATTCACCCCTCCACTTT
CASRDGGENSPLHF
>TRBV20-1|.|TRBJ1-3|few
TGCAGTGCTAGGAGAGATCTGCGGGGAAACACCATATATTTT
CSARRDLRGNTIYF
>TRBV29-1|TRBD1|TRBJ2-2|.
TGCAGCGTTTTGAGGACAGGGGTCTCCACCGGGGAGCTGTTTTTT
CSVLRTGVSTGELFF
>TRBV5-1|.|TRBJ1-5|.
TGCGCCAGCAGCACCGGACAGACCAATCAGCCCCAGCATTTT
CASSTGQTNQPQHF
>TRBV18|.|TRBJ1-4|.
TGTGCCAGCTCAGCCACAGTCGCAACTAATGAAAAACTGTTTTTT
CASSATVATNEKLFF